This is a list of T cell receptor beta chains from one sample in a study of blood T cell repertoires in COVID-19. Here immunoSEQ multiplex PCR was the method, and the copy in TCRdb shows in-frame clones only, minus some. Of tens of thousands of clones in the sample, approximately 83% were seen once. Sequenced input: peripheral blood. The origin of the receptors is a human donor in a cohort sampled during active COVID-19. Each CDR3 is given with its conserved first and last residue. The D gene is left open where the match is weak. Rows may omit the clone size; those that give it use once, few, many or a size class.

clone size: .; V gene: TRBV27; J gene: TRBJ2-1; D gene: TRBD2; CDR3 protein: CASSFSGRDEQFF; CDR3 DNA: TGTGCCAGCAGTTTTAGCGGGAGGGATGAGCAGTTCTTC
clone size: .; V gene: TRBV28; J gene: TRBJ1-5; D gene: .; CDR3 protein: CASRIQGTSQPQHF; CDR3 DNA: TGTGCCAGCAGGATACAGGGAACGAGTCAGCCCCAGCATTTT
clone size: .; V gene: TRBV6-5; J gene: TRBJ2-2; D gene: .; CDR3 protein: CASSYDRDTGELFF; CDR3 DNA: TGTGCCAGCAGTTATGACAGAGACACCGGGGAGCTGTTTTTT
clone size: few; V gene: TRBV7-9; J gene: TRBJ1-2; D gene: .; CDR3 protein: CASSSLGAGYTF; CDR3 DNA: TGTGCCAGCAGCTCCTTAGGGGCGGGCTACACCTTC
clone size: .; V gene: TRBV12-3/TRBV12-4; J gene: TRBJ1-5; D gene: .; CDR3 protein: CASSRGNQPQHF; CDR3 DNA: TGTGCCAGCAGTAGAGGGAATCAGCCCCAGCATTTT
clone size: .; V gene: TRBV4-1; J gene: TRBJ2-5; D gene: TRBD1; CDR3 protein: CASSQTTGTGLAATQYF; CDR3 DNA: TGCGCCAGCAGCCAAACTACCGGGACAGGGTTAGCCGCGACCCAGTACTTC
clone size: .; V gene: TRBV28; J gene: TRBJ2-3; D gene: TRBD2; CDR3 protein: CASSLPRTSGTDTQYF; CDR3 DNA: TGTGCCAGCAGTTTACCGCGGACTAGCGGCACAGATACGCAGTATTTT
clone size: .; V gene: TRBV7-2; J gene: TRBJ1-5; D gene: .; CDR3 protein: CASSAGVNNQPQHF; CDR3 DNA: TGTGCCAGCAGCGCCGGGGTTAACAATCAGCCCCAGCATTTT
clone size: .; V gene: TRBV27; J gene: TRBJ2-7; D gene: .; CDR3 protein: CASSSRLGVYEQYF; CDR3 DNA: TGTGCCAGCAGTTCAAGACTCGGGGTCTACGAGCAGTACTTC
clone size: .; V gene: TRBV28; J gene: TRBJ2-2; D gene: TRBD1; CDR3 protein: CATRDSRLRANTGELFF; CDR3 DNA: TGTGCCACCAGGGACAGTCGACTCCGGGCGAACACCGGGGAGCTGTTTTTT
clone size: .; V gene: TRBV9; J gene: TRBJ1-3; D gene: .; CDR3 protein: CASSVWDNSGNTIYF; CDR3 DNA: TGTGCCAGCAGCGTATGGGACAACTCTGGAAACACCATATATTTT
clone size: .; V gene: TRBV9; J gene: TRBJ2-1; D gene: TRBD2; CDR3 protein: CASSRGLAGYNEQFF; CDR3 DNA: TGTGCCAGCAGTCGGGGACTAGCGGGTTACAATGAGCAGTTCTTC
clone size: .; V gene: TRBV18; J gene: TRBJ2-3; D gene: .; CDR3 protein: CASPPPGFGDTQYF; CDR3 DNA: TGTGCCAGCCCGCCGCCAGGGTTCGGAGATACGCAGTATTTT
clone size: once; V gene: TRBV19; J gene: TRBJ1-2; D gene: TRBD1; CDR3 protein: CASSYTGGMVNGYTF; CDR3 DNA: TGTGCCAGTAGCTACACAGGGGGAATGGTGAATGGCTACACCTTC
clone size: many; V gene: TRBV6-2/TRBV6-3; J gene: TRBJ2-7; D gene: TRBD1; CDR3 protein: CASSFPGQGTYEQYF; CDR3 DNA: TGTGCCAGCAGTTTTCCGGGACAGGGGACGTACGAGCAGTACTTC
clone size: once; V gene: TRBV7-8; J gene: TRBJ2-2; D gene: .; CDR3 protein: CASSLVLSVAGELFF; CDR3 DNA: TGTGCCAGCAGCTTAGTTCTTAGTGTGGCCGGGGAGCTGTTTTTT
clone size: once; V gene: TRBV15; J gene: TRBJ1-1; D gene: TRBD1; CDR3 protein: CATSRAGTGGRTEAFF; CDR3 DNA: TGTGCCACCAGCAGAGCCGGGACAGGGGGTCGTACTGAAGCTTTCTTT
clone size: .; V gene: TRBV19; J gene: TRBJ1-2; D gene: TRBD1; CDR3 protein: CASRWDRGYTF; CDR3 DNA: TGTGCCAGTAGGTGGGACAGGGGCTACACCTTC
clone size: .; V gene: TRBV19; J gene: TRBJ1-6; D gene: .; CDR3 protein: CASSQMVGVFSPLHF; CDR3 DNA: TGTGCCAGTAGTCAGATGGTTGGAGTTTTTTCACCCCTCCACTTT
clone size: .; V gene: TRBV12-5; J gene: TRBJ1-1; D gene: TRBD1; CDR3 protein: CASGSPGTGNTEAFF; CDR3 DNA: TGTGCTAGTGGTTCGCCCGGGACAGGGAACACTGAAGCTTTCTTT
clone size: .; V gene: TRBV7-2; J gene: TRBJ2-5; D gene: .; CDR3 protein: CASSSSETQYF; CDR3 DNA: TGTGCCAGCAGCTCTAGCGAGACCCAGTACTTC
clone size: .; V gene: TRBV6-5; J gene: TRBJ2-7; D gene: .; CDR3 protein: CASSYKGGSPYEQYF; CDR3 DNA: TGTGCCAGCAGTTACAAAGGAGGGTCTCCCTACGAGCAGTACTTC
clone size: .; V gene: TRBV28; J gene: TRBJ2-7; D gene: .; CDR3 protein: CASSSGLYEQYF; CDR3 DNA: TGTGCCAGCAGTTCAGGATTATACGAGCAGTACTTC
clone size: .; V gene: TRBV7-2; J gene: TRBJ1-2; D gene: TRBD1; CDR3 protein: CASSSGQIYGYTF; CDR3 DNA: TGTGCCAGCAGCTCGGGACAGATATATGGCTACACCTTC
clone size: .; V gene: TRBV28; J gene: TRBJ1-4; D gene: TRBD1; CDR3 protein: CASSFWTGGGTNEKLFF; CDR3 DNA: TGTGCCAGCAGTTTCTGGACAGGGGGAGGCACTAATGAAAAACTGTTTTTT
clone size: .; V gene: TRBV13; J gene: TRBJ2-3; D gene: TRBD2; CDR3 protein: CASSLSATSPSGRINRASTDTQYF; CDR3 DNA: TGTGCCAGCAGCTTATCGGCAACTTCACCTAGCGGGAGGATTAACAGGGCTAGCACAGATACGCAGTATTTT
clone size: .; V gene: TRBV18; J gene: TRBJ1-2; D gene: .; CDR3 protein: CASSPVEGDGYTF; CDR3 DNA: TGTGCCAGCTCACCAGTGGAAGGGGATGGCTACACCTTC
clone size: .; V gene: TRBV7-2; J gene: TRBJ2-7; D gene: TRBD1; CDR3 protein: CASNRDSSSYEQYF; CDR3 DNA: TGTGCCAGCAACAGGGACAGCAGCTCCTACGAGCAGTACTTC